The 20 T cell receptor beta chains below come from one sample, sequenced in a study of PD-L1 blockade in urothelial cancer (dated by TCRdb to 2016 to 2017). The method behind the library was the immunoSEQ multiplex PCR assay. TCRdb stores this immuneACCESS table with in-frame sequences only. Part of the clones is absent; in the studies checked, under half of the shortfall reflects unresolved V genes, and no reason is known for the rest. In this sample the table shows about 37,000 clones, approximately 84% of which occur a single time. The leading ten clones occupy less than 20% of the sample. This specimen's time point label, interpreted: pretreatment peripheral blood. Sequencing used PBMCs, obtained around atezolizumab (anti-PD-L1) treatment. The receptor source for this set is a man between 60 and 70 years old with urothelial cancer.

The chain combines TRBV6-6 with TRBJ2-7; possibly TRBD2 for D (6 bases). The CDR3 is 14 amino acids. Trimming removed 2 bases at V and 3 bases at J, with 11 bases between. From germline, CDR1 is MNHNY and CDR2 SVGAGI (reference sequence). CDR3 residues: CASSYKRASYEQYF. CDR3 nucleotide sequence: TGTGCCAGCAGTTACAAGCGGGCTAGCTACGAGCAGTACTTC.

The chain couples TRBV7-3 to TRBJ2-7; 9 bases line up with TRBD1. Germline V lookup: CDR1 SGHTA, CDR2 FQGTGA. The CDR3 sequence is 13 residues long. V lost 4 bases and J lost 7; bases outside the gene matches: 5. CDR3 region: CASSSGTGREQYF. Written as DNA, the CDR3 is TGTGCCAGCAGCTCCGGGACAGGGAGGGAGCAGTACTTC. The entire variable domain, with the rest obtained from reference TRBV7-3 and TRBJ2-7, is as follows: GAGVSQTPSNKVTEKGKYVELRCDPISGHTALYWYRQSLGQGPEFLIYFQGTGAADDSGLPNDRFFAVRPEGSVSTLKIQRTERGDSAVYLCASSSGTGREQYFGPGTRLTVT.

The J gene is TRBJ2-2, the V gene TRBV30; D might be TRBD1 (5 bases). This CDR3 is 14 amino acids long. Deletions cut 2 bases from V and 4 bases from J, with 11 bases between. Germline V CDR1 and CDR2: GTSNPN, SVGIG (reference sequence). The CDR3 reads CAWSPRVSTGELFF. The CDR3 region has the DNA TGTGCCTGGAGTCCCAGGGTTTCCACCGGGGAGCTGTTTTTT.

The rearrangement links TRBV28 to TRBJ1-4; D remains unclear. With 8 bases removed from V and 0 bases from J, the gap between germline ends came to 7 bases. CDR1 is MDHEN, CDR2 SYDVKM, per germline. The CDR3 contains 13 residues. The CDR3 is CASGEATNEKLFF. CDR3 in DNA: TGTGCCAGCGGAGAGGCAACTAATGAAAAACTGTTTTTT.

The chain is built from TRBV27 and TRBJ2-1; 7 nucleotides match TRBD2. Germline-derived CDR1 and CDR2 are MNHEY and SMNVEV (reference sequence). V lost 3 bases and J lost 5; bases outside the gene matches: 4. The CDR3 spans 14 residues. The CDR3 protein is CASSFQRGNNEQFF. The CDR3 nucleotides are TGTGCCAGCAGTTTTCAGCGGGGTAACAATGAGCAGTTCTTC.

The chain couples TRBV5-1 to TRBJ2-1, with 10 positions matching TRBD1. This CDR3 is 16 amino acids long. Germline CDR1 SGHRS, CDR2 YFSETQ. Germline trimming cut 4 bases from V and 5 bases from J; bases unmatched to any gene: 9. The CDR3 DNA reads TGCGCCAGCAGCACCTGGGACAGGGGAGTCGACAATGAGCAGTTCTTC. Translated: CASSTWDRGVDNEQFF.

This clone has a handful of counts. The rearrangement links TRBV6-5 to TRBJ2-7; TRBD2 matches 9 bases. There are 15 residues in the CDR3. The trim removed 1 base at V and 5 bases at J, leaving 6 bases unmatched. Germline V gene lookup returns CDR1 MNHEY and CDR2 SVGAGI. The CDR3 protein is CASSYLAGEWDEQYF. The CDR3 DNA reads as TGTGCCAGCAGTTACTTAGCGGGAGAATGGGACGAGCAGTACTTC.

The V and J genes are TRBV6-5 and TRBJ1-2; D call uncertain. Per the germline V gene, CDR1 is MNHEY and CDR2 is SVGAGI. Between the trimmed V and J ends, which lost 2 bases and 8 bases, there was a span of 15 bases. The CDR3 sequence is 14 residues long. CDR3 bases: TGTGCCAGCAGTTACGGCCGGTGGGCGCAGGGCTACACCTTC. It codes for CASSYGRWAQGYTF.

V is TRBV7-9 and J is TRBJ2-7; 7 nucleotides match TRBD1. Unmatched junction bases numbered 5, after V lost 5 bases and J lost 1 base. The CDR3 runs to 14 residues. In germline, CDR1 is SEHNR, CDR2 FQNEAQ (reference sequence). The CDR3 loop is CASSRGPLSYEQYF. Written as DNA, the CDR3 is TGTGCCAGCAGCAGGGGGCCTCTGTCCTACGAGCAGTACTTC. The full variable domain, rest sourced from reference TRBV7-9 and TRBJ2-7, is DTGVSQNPRHKITKRGQNVTFRCDPISEHNRLYWYRQTLGQGPEFLTYFQNEAQLEKSRLLSDRFSAERPKGSFSTLEIQRTEQGDSAMYLCASSRGPLSYEQYFGPGTRLTVT.

The CDR3 loop reads CASSIRGGSGANVLTF. The DNA for the CDR3 is TGTGCCAGTAGTATACGGGGGGGCTCTGGGGCCAACGTCCTGACTTTC. The V and J genes are TRBV19 and TRBJ2-6; 8 bases are shared with TRBD2. This CDR3 comprises 16 residues. CDR1 LNHDA and CDR2 SQIVND come from the germline V gene (reference sequence). The junction had 0 bases not matched to a gene; V was cut back by 2 bases and J by 0 bases.

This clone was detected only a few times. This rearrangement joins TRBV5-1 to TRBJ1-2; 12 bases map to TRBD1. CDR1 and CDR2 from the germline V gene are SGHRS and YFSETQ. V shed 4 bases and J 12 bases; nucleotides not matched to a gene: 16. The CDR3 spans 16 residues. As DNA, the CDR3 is TGCGCCAGCAGCGCGGGGACAGGGGGCCGGGAACTGTCGGACACCTTC. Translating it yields CASSAGTGGRELSDTF.

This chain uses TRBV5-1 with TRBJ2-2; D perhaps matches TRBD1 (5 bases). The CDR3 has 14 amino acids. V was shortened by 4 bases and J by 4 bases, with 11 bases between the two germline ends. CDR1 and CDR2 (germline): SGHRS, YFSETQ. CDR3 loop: CASSVGQVTGELFF. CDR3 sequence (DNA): TGCGCCAGCAGCGTAGGACAAGTCACCGGGGAGCTGTTTTTT.

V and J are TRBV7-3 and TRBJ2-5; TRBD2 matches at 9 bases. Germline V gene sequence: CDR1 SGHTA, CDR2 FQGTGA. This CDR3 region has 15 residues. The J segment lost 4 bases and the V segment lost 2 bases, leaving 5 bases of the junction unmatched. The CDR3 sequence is CASSLEGTSRETQYF. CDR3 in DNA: TGTGCCAGCAGCTTAGAAGGGACTAGCAGAGAGACCCAGTACTTC.

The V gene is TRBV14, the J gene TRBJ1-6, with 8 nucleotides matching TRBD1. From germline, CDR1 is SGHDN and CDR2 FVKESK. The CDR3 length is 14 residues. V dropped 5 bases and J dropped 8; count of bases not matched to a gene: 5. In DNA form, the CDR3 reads TGTGCCAGCAGCTCGGGACAGGCGGATTCACCCCTCCACTTT. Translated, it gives CASSSGQADSPLHF.

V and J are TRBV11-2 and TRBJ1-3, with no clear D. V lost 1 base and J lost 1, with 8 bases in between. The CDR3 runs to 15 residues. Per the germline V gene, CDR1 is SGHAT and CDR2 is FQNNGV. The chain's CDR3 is CASSLGPGSGNTIYF. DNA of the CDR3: TGTGCCAGCAGCTTAGGGCCGGGATCTGGAAACACCATATATTTT.

DNA for the CDR3: TGCGCCAGCAGCCAGCAGGGACAGGCCCGTGGAAACACCATATATTTT. This translates into CASSQQGQARGNTIYF. V is TRBV5-1 and J is TRBJ1-3; 8 nucleotides match TRBD1. Germline CDR1 and CDR2: SGHRS and YFSETQ. J was trimmed by 3 bases and V by 4 bases; bases with no gene match: 9. This CDR3 region has 16 residues.

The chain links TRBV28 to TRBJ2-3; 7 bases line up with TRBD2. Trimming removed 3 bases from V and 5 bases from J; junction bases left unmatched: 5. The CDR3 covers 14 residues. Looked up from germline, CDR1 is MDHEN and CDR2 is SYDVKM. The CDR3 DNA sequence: TGTGCCAGCAGTTTCGGGCGGGAGATAGATACGCAGTATTTT. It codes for CASSFGREIDTQYF.

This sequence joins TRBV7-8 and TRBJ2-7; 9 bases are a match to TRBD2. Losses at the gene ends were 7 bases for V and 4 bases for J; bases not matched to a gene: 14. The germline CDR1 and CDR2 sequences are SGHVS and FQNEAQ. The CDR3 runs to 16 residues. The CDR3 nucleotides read TGTGCCAGCACCCCAGGGGCTAGCGGGATTTCGTACGAGCAGTACTTC. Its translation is CASTPGASGISYEQYF.

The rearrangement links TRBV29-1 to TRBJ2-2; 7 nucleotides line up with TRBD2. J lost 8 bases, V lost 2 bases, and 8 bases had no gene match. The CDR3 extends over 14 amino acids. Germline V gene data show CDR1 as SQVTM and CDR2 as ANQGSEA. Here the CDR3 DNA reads TGCAGCGTTGAATGGGGAGGGCCAGGGGGGGAGCTGTTTTTT. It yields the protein CSVEWGGPGGELFF.

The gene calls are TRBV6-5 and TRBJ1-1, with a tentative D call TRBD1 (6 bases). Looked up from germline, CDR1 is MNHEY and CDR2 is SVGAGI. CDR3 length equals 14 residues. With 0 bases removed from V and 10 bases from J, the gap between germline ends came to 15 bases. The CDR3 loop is CASSYSGRGWGAFF. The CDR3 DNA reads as TGTGCCAGCAGTTACTCGGGTAGGGGGTGGGGAGCTTTCTTT.